One and the same sample provided the 21 T cell receptor beta chains below, sequenced in a study of blood T cells in healthy people across ages. Together with a sample-barcoded 5' primer, a J-beta primer mix was included in a second PCR lasting roughly 6 to 12 cycles. Via MiXCR, TCRdb re-called the 5' RACE reads, giving one row per CDR3 protein. The repertoire has roughly 1,000,000 distinct CDR3 sequences, about 23% of them found once; the top ten carry about 0.72%. The same specimen was also included in a second study, on T cells of mothers and their children.

The specimen was blood. Receptors were obtained from a girl aged 2 to 9 in good health.

V gene TRBV5-1 combines with J gene TRBJ2-5; 15 bases match TRBD2. The CDR3 runs to 16 residues. J lost 5 bases, V lost 1 base, and 3 bases had no gene match. Germline V lookup: CDR1 SGHRS, CDR2 YFSETQ. Here the CDR3 DNA reads TGCGCCAGCAGCTTGCGGACTAGCGGGGGGGCTGAGACCCAGTACTTC. Translated, it gives CASSLRTSGGAETQYF.

The chain employs TRBV10-3 and TRBJ2-3, with D perhaps matching TRBD2 (6 bases). The CDR3 spans 20 residues. Germline V gene sequence: CDR1 ENHRY, CDR2 SYGVKD. Trimming took 0 bases from V and 4 from J, leaving 26 bases between them. In DNA, the CDR3 is TGTGCCATCAGTGAGTCCTTCCCACCGGTGCGCGGGATTCCCCCAGATACGCAGTATTTT. It encodes CAISESFPPVRGIPPDTQYF.

The rearrangement uses TRBV2 and TRBJ2-5, with D possibly called TRBD1 or TRBD2 (6 bases each). Germline V gene data show CDR1 as SNHLY and CDR2 as FYNNEI. Trimming shortened V by 3 bases and J by 3 bases, and 11 bases separated the two germline ends. The CDR3 spans 14 residues. The CDR3, as DNA: TGTGCCAGCAGTGAGTACGGGGGCGAAGAGACCCAGTACTTC. This translates into CASSEYGGEETQYF.

In its sample, this clonotype was seen a few times. This CDR3 reads CSVVDWDKSTEAFF. The CDR3 region has the DNA TGCAGCGTTGTGGATTGGGATAAGTCCACTGAAGCTTTCTTT. This sequence joins TRBV29-1 and TRBJ1-1, with unresolved D. V was trimmed by 4 bases and J by 4 bases, leaving 16 bases between them. Per the germline V gene, CDR1 is SQVTM and CDR2 is ANQGSEA. The CDR3 is 14 residues long.

The chain joins TRBV28 to TRBJ2-3, with D perhaps matching TRBD2 (6 bases). CDR1 and CDR2 (germline): MDHEN, SYDVKM. V was clipped by 3 bases and J by 2 bases, with 12 bases between them. This CDR3 is 15 amino acids long. CDR3 sequence (DNA): TGTGCCAGCAGTTTTTGGAGGGAGGACACAGATACGCAGTATTTT. Its protein is CASSFWREDTDTQYF. The variable domain in full, with the rest retrieved from reference TRBV28 and TRBJ2-3, is DVKVTQSSRYLVKRTGEKVFLECVQDMDHENMFWYRQDPGLGLRLIYFSYDVKMKEKGDIPEGYSVSREKKERFSLILESASTNQTSMYLCASSFWREDTDTQYFGPGTRLTVL.

This clonotype has at least ten counts. The chain uses TRBV20-1 and TRBJ2-5; D is perhaps TRBD1 (5 bases). CDR3 size: 12 residues. The germline V gene encodes CDR1 DFQATT and CDR2 SNEGSKA (reference sequence). The V gene lost 4 bases and the J gene lost 5 bases, with 11 bases spanning the gap. The CDR3 DNA follows: TGCAGTGCTACCAGGGTGGGGGAGACCCAGTACTTC. Translated, it gives CSATRVGETQYF.

This clonotype was seen repeatedly, ten times or more. V gene TRBV7-2 combines with J gene TRBJ2-5; D gene uncertain. CDR1 is SGHTA and CDR2 is FQGNSA in the germline V gene. Trimming left V 5 bases short and J 1 base short, with 2 bases between. CDR3 length: 11 amino acids. The CDR3 bases are TGTGCCAGCAGCCCCCAAGAGACCCAGTACTTC. This codes for CASSPQETQYF.

This clonotype was counted between two and nine times. The chain carries TRBV6-2 or TRBV6-3 and TRBJ2-4; TRBD1 matches 7 bases. V trimming: 8 bases; J trimming: 1 base; junction bases outside the gene matches: 8. Germline lookup yields CDR1 MNHEY and CDR2 SVGEGT. The CDR3 runs to 15 residues. CDR3 region: CASLSTGVAKNIQYF. Written as DNA, the CDR3 is TGTGCCAGCCTAAGTACAGGGGTGGCCAAAAACATTCAGTACTTC.

This clonotype was seen a few times. V is TRBV6-5 and J is TRBJ2-2; the D gene is possibly TRBD1 (5 bases). V dropped 0 bases and J dropped 5 bases, with 19 bases sitting between them. The CDR3 sequence is 18 residues long. CDR1 is MNHEY, CDR2 SVGAGI, per germline. CDR3 in DNA: TGTGCCAGCAGTTACTCGGGGCCCAACCTACCAGGAACCGGGGAGCTGTTTTTT. Translating it yields CASSYSGPNLPGTGELFF.

The chain has TRBV7-6 and TRBJ2-5, with D perhaps matching TRBD2 (5 bases). With the DNA end fitting TRBJ2-1 better, the J assignment may be wrong. The CDR3 runs 13 residues. From germline, CDR1 is SGHVS and CDR2 FNYEAQ. Here the CDR3 DNA reads TGTGCCAGCAGCTCCGGACTCGACGGCGAGCAGTTCTTC. This codes for CASSSGLDGEQFF.

This clonotype has more than one count but fewer than ten. This chain connects TRBV4-3 to TRBJ2-3; 13 nucleotides agree with TRBD2. Per germline, CDR1 LGHNA and CDR2 YSLEER. J was trimmed by 6 bases and V by 1 base; bases with no gene match: 4. This CDR3 region has 16 residues. CDR3 DNA sequence: TGCGCCAGCAGCCAAGGGACTAGCGGGGGTAGGGATACGCAGTATTTT. Its protein product is CASSQGTSGGRDTQYF.

On this clonotype itself: The missing conserved phenylalanine or tryptophan at the end of this CDR3 makes a read error likely. This chain links TRBV12-3 or TRBV12-4 with TRBJ1-1; D may be TRBD1 (5 bases). The CDR3 covers 11 residues. With 5 bases removed from V and 8 bases from J, the gap between germline ends came to 9 bases. In DNA form, the CDR3 reads TGTGCCAGCAGTCCAGGGACCGAAGCTTTCTCT. Translated: CASSPGTEAFS.

The chain uses TRBV20-1 and TRBJ1-5; 8 positions agree with TRBD1. Germline CDR1 DFQATT, CDR2 SNEGSKA (reference sequence). The CDR3 has 11 amino acids. Losses at the gene ends were 5 bases for V and 8 bases for J; bases not matched to a gene: 2. The CDR3 DNA follows: TGCAGTGCTTCGACAGGGGAGCCCCAGCATTTT. Translation: CSASTGEPQHF.

This clonotype was picked up a small number of times. This chain connects TRBV20-1 to TRBJ2-5, with 7 bases fitting TRBD1. Per the germline V gene, CDR1 is DFQATT and CDR2 is SNEGSKA (reference sequence). The CDR3 contains 14 residues. The trim removed 7 bases at V and 3 bases at J, leaving 11 bases unmatched. CDR3 sequence reads: CSVEARDSEETQYF. The CDR3 coding sequence is TGCAGTGTCGAAGCCCGGGACAGTGAAGAGACCCAGTACTTC.

The sample holds a few counts of this clonotype. The CDR3 region is CASTILGEGENTEAFF. DNA for the CDR3: TGTGCCAGCACCATACTAGGGGAAGGGGAAAACACTGAAGCTTTCTTT. The chain links TRBV12-3 or TRBV12-4 to TRBJ1-1; a possible D gene is TRBD1 (5 bases). The CDR3 sequence is 16 residues long. Trimming removed 7 bases at V and 2 bases at J, with 20 bases between.

This chain connects TRBV14 to TRBJ1-2; no definite D call. From germline, CDR1 is SGHDN and CDR2 FVKESK. Trimming removed 4 bases at V and 7 bases at J, with 16 bases between. This CDR3 comprises 14 residues. The CDR3 spells CASSPRRGSSGYTF. The CDR3 DNA follows: TGTGCCAGCAGCCCCAGGCGGGGATCAAGTGGCTACACCTTC.

J is TRBJ2-1 and V is TRBV4-2; no firm D call. The J call may not be correct, given that the DNA end is closer to TRBJ2-7. CDR3 length equals 14 residues. The germline CDR1 and CDR2 sequences are LGHNA and YNFKEQ. CDR3 DNA: TGTGCCAGCAGCCAAGAGGCTCGGGCCCTCGAGCAGTACTTC. This encodes CASSQEARALEQYF.

This rearrangement joins TRBV10-3 to TRBJ1-1; 8 bases map to TRBD1. Germline lookup yields CDR1 ENHRY and CDR2 SYGVKD. V was pared by 10 bases and J by 3 bases, with 7 bases of the junction left unmatched. The CDR3 totals 13 residues. The CDR3, as DNA: TGTGCCACAGACAGGGGCGGGGACACTGAAGCTTTCTTT. Translated, it gives CATDRGGDTEAFF.

V gene TRBV28 combines with J gene TRBJ1-4, with D possibly being TRBD1 (6 bases). CDR3 size: 13 residues. The V and J ends lost 4 bases and 17 bases respectively, with 20 bases between them. In germline, CDR1 is MDHEN, CDR2 SYDVKM. CDR3 in amino acids: CASSYYFEGHAFF. Here the CDR3 DNA reads TGTGCCAGCAGTTACTATTTTGAGGGACATGCATTTTTT.

In this sample, this clonotype turned up a few times. The chain is built from TRBV28 and TRBJ1-3; D possibly corresponds to TRBD1 (5 bases). Germline V gives CDR1 MDHEN, CDR2 SYDVKM. With 3 bases removed from V and 0 bases from J, the gap between germline ends came to 12 bases. The CDR3 has 16 amino acids. The CDR3 loop reads CASSFTGPLSGNTIYF. The CDR3 DNA reads TGTGCCAGCAGTTTCACAGGCCCACTCTCTGGAAACACCATATATTTT.

CDR3 bases: TGTGCCAGCAGCTCCGCGCTCAATCAGCCCCAGCATTTT. This encodes CASSSALNQPQHF. The chain combines TRBV7-9 with TRBJ1-5; D gene ambiguous. CDR1 SEHNR and CDR2 FQNEAQ come from the germline V gene (reference sequence). V lost 4 bases, J lost 3 bases, and 7 bases lay in between. The CDR3 has 13 residues.